The clone carrying this T cell receptor (beta chain) was seen repeatedly, ten times or more. Its specificity is unknown. The read comes to an end 3 residues before the CDR3 does, leaving the germline J gene to fill in the end. Libraries were prepared by immunoSEQ multiplex PCR; TCRdb keeps only in-frame clonotypes and omits some of them. This sample has about 43,000 clones and no singletons, with 2% to 2.5% in the ten largest. This specimen belongs to a study of T cell clonality in common variable immunodeficiency. Findings and caveats of the study: What drives increased CVID clonality needs T cell subpopulation sequencing. TCRbeta clonality was increased in CVID versus healthy controls. Fewer TCRbeta clones were shared among CVID subjects than controls.

The CDR3 runs to 13 residues. The V end was cut by 3 bases, the J end by 3 bases, with 8 bases between. CDR1 and CDR2 from the germline V gene are SEHNR and FQNEAQ (reference sequence). Sequencing was carried out using peripheral blood mononuclear cells. The TCR originated in a person between 18 and 75 years old in good health. The rearrangement uses TRBV7-9 and TRBJ1-1, with D possibly being TRBD1 (5 bases). The CDR3 spells CASSFQGDTEAFF. The CDR3 bases that were read are TGTGCCAGCAGCTTTCAAGGGGACACTGAA.